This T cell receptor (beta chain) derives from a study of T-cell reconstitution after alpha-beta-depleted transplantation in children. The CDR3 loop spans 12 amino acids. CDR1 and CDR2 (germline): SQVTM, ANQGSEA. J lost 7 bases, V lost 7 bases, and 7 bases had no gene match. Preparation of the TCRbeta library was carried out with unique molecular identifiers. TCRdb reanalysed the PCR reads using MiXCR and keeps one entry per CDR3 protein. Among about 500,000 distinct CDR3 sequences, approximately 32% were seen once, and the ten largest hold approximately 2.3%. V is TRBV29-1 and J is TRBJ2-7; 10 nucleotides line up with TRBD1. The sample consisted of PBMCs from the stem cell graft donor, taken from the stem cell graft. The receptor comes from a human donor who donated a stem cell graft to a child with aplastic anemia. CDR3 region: CSATGGSGEQYF. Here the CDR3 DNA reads TGCAGCGCGACAGGGGGCTCTGGGGAGCAGTACTTC.